One and the same sample provided the 7 T cell receptor beta chains below, sequenced in a study of human T cells and chemical hapten exposure. Time point noted: healthy volunteer bleed at 2 weeks. Unfractionated whole blood yielded total RNA. Each CDR3 protein is one row after TCRdb ran MiXCR on the RACE reads. The table lists tens of thousands of distinct CDR3 sequences, less than 4.5% of them singletons. Source material: whole blood. The receptors come from a human donor in good health. Some clones in this sample may be carry-over from other donors' samples.

The rearrangement joins TRBV4-1 to TRBJ1-1; 9 nucleotides align to TRBD1. CDR3 length: 16 residues. Germline loops: CDR1 MGHRA, CDR2 YSYEKL. With 8 bases clipped from V and 5 bases from J, the junction kept 15 bases outside the gene matches. The CDR3 bases are TGCGCCAGCGCAAGGACAGGGGAGTTTGGTTGGACTGAAGCTTTCTTT. Translation: CASARTGEFGWTEAFF.

The rearrangement joins TRBV4-1 to TRBJ2-7; 12 bases are shared with TRBD2. V shed 2 bases and J 4 bases; nucleotides not matched to a gene: 3. The CDR3 is 15 residues long. CDR1 and CDR2 (germline): MGHRA, YSYEKL. CDR3 DNA: TGCGCCAGCAGCCAAACCGGGACTAGCGGGTACGAGCAGTACTTC. It encodes CASSQTGTSGYEQYF.

On this clonotype: One end of the junction is discordant with germline, which a read error may explain. The chain is built from TRBV2 and TRBJ1-4; 8 bases agree with TRBD1. Germline lookup yields CDR1 SNHLY and CDR2 FYNNEI. The CDR3 loop spans 14 amino acids. The CDR3 region has the DNA TGTGCCAGCAGTGAGACCGTCGGGACAGGCCCTCAACCCTTT. Its protein is CASSETVGTGPQPF.

This clonotype came up a few times. As DNA, the CDR3 is TGCAGCGTTGAAGACAGCCCCACAGATACGCAGTATTTT. Amino acid sequence: CSVEDSPTDTQYF. This chain joins TRBV29-1 and TRBJ2-3; the D is unclear. This CDR3 spans 13 amino acids. The V gene's germline CDR1 is SQVTM and CDR2 ANQGSEA. Trimming removed 0 bases from V and 2 bases from J, with 6 bases in between.

This clonotype turned up a few times. This chain joins TRBV9 and TRBJ2-1; 8 bases agree with TRBD2. The length of the CDR3 is 15 residues. Trimming at V came to 0 bases and at J to 5 bases, leaving 4 bases not matched to a gene. In germline, CDR1 is SGDLS, CDR2 YYNGEE. CDR3 nucleotide sequence: TGTGCCAGCAGCGTAGCTACACTAGCGGACAATGAGCAGTTCTTC. This sequence encodes CASSVATLADNEQFF.

This clonotype was picked up many times. The chain links TRBV4-1 to TRBJ1-4; D unclear. From germline, CDR1 is MGHRA and CDR2 YSYEKL. This CDR3 region has 14 residues. V lost 3 bases, J lost 7 bases, and 12 bases lay in between. The CDR3 sequence is CASSQTAPFEKLFF. CDR3 in DNA: TGCGCCAGCAGCCAGACTGCCCCATTTGAAAAACTGTTTTTT.

This clonotype was seen at least ten times. The chain carries TRBV10-3 and TRBJ2-7; 7 positions match TRBD2. This CDR3 region has 15 residues. With V trimmed by 3 bases and J by 3 bases, 8 bases remained unmatched. Germline loops: CDR1 ENHRY, CDR2 SYGVKD. For the CDR3, the DNA is TGTGCCATCAGTGATACTAGCGCATCCGACTACGAGCAGTACTTC. Translating gives CAISDTSASDYEQYF.